Below are 23 T cell receptor beta chains sequenced from a single sample in a study of naive and memory T cell subsets. Study findings and constraints: A few larger clonotypes appeared in naive repertoires, especially CD8, possibly memory cells re-expressing CD45RA.

Antigens of these TCRs are unknown. Both TRBC1 and TRBC2 were covered by a beta constant-region primer of two equimolar oligonucleotides. Ligated cDNA was amplified by four rounds of PCR with nested alpha and beta constant-region primers and SP2. TCRdb itself ran the UMI-ligation and nested PCR reads through MiXCR, one entry per CDR3 protein. The sample includes about 99,000 distinct CDR3 sequences, more than 14% of them seen just once. Input material: naive CD8+ T cells from blood. These TCRs come from a human donor in good health.

In this sample, this clonotype turned up a few times. The chain uses TRBV7-9 and TRBJ2-7; weak D call: TRBD1 (6 bases). V was pared by 7 bases and J by 4 bases, with 17 bases between. Germline V CDR1 and CDR2: SEHNR, FQNEAQ (reference sequence). This CDR3 region has 14 residues. The CDR3 DNA sequence: TGTGCCAGCACCCCACAGGGCAATCTGTACGAGCAGTACTTC. Protein: CASTPQGNLYEQYF.

The V gene is TRBV27, the J gene TRBJ2-7; D is undetermined. Trimming left V 4 bases short and J 1 base short, with 5 bases between. The CDR3 is made up of 12 amino acids. CDR1 and CDR2 from the germline V gene are MNHEY and SMNVEV (reference sequence). The CDR3 reads CASSSKSYEQYF. CDR3 DNA: TGTGCCAGCAGTTCAAAATCCTACGAGCAGTACTTC.

This clonotype was found a few times. The chain combines TRBV28 with TRBJ2-3, with 7 nucleotides matching TRBD2. J gave up 12 bases and V 3 bases, and 15 bases lay outside the gene matches. CDR3 size: 15 residues. Per the germline V gene, CDR1 is MDHEN and CDR2 is SYDVKM. CDR3 nucleotide sequence: TGTGCCAGCAGTTTCGGGCTAGGACTAGTCGGCACACAGTATTTT. It specifies CASSFGLGLVGTQYF.

This clonotype was detected ten times or more. This chain connects TRBV12-3 or TRBV12-4 to TRBJ2-5; 13 positions agree with TRBD2. Trimming removed 7 bases from V and 8 bases from J; junction bases left unmatched: 16. This CDR3 has 17 amino acids. For the CDR3, the DNA is TGTGCCAGCACCCTCTCCTTGGGGACTAGCGGGACCCGTACCCAGTACTTC. Protein sequence: CASTLSLGTSGTRTQYF.

This clonotype was seen ten or more times. The chain is built from TRBV5-4 and TRBJ1-2; D gene unclear. CDR1 is SGHNT, CDR2 YYREEE, per germline (reference sequence). Trimming left V 2 bases short and J 7 bases short, with 15 bases between. The CDR3 runs 14 residues. CDR3 residues: CASSLGTFLLGYTF. The DNA of the CDR3 is TGTGCCAGCAGCTTAGGAACCTTCTTACTTGGCTACACCTTC.

V usage is TRBV20-1 and J usage is TRBJ2-7; TRBD2 aligns across 8 bases. The junction had 14 bases not matched to a gene; V was cut back by 3 bases and J by 7 bases. CDR1 and CDR2 from the germline V gene are DFQATT and SNEGSKA (reference sequence). The CDR3 has 15 residues. CDR3 in DNA: TGCAGTGCTAGGCAGACCGGGACTAGTCCGTGGGAGCAGTACTTC. It yields the protein CSARQTGTSPWEQYF.

The sample holds a few counts of this clonotype. The chain combines TRBV29-1 with TRBJ1-4; D is undetermined. This CDR3 is 12 amino acids long. The germline V and J ends were trimmed by 0 bases and 13 bases, with 12 bases remaining between them. The germline CDR1 and CDR2 sequences are SQVTM and ANQGSEA. CDR3 in DNA: TGCAGCGTTGAAGAAGGTCCCGGACTACTGTTTTTT. This codes for CSVEEGPGLLFF. Complete variable domain (other parts from reference TRBV29-1 and TRBJ1-4): SAVISQKPSRDICQRGTSLTIQCQVDSQVTMMFWYRQQPGQSLTLIATANQGSEATYESGFVIDKFPISRPNLTFSTLTVSNMSPEDSSIYLCSVEEGPGLLFFGSGTQLSVL.

The table lists this clonotype with many counts. This chain connects TRBV7-9 to TRBJ2-3; unclear D gene. The CDR3 runs to 15 residues. V lost 4 bases and J lost 3, with 14 bases in between. CDR1 and CDR2 (germline): SEHNR, FQNEAQ (reference sequence). Written as DNA, the CDR3 is TGTGCCAGCAGCTACCTGGAGATATATACAGATACGCAGTATTTT. The encoded protein is CASSYLEIYTDTQYF.

This clonotype showed up many times. This rearrangement joins TRBV2 to TRBJ1-1; no firm D call. V was clipped by 8 bases and J by 6 bases, with 13 bases between them. The V gene's germline CDR1 is SNHLY and CDR2 FYNNEI. This CDR3 region has 12 residues. The CDR3 sequence: CASLRRRAEAFF. CDR3 DNA: TGTGCCAGCCTCCGGAGGCGCGCTGAAGCTTTCTTT.

V and J are TRBV12-3 or TRBV12-4 and TRBJ1-1; D may be TRBD1 (5 bases). V shed 3 bases and J shed 10 bases, with 9 bases lying between them. This CDR3 has 11 amino acids. The CDR3 spells CASSFGGRAFF. For the CDR3, the DNA is TGTGCCAGCAGTTTTGGGGGGAGAGCTTTCTTT.

This clonotype was seen a handful of times. The chain is built from TRBV27 and TRBJ2-3; no reliable D call. The germline V gene has CDR1 MNHEY and CDR2 SMNVEV (reference sequence). V was cut by 4 bases and J by 4 bases, with 9 bases left in between. This CDR3 region has 13 residues. The CDR3 reads CASSWGPADTQYF. In DNA form, the CDR3 reads TGTGCCAGCAGTTGGGGTCCTGCAGATACGCAGTATTTT.

The V gene is TRBV7-9, the J gene TRBJ2-3, with D perhaps TRBD1 or TRBD2 (5 bases each). V lost 5 bases and J 5 bases, leaving 26 bases between the germline ends. The CDR3 is 18 amino acids. The V gene's germline CDR1 is SEHNR and CDR2 FQNEAQ (reference sequence). The CDR3 region has the DNA TGTGCCAGCAGCGAACTCCTCGTGCCGGTGAGGGGCGGAGATACGCAGTATTTT. It codes for CASSELLVPVRGGDTQYF. Combining the CDR3 with reference TRBV7-9 and TRBJ2-3 gives the whole variable domain DTGVSQNPRHKITKRGQNVTFRCDPISEHNRLYWYRQTLGQGPEFLTYFQNEAQLEKSRLLSDRFSAERPKGSFSTLEIQRTEQGDSAMYLCASSELLVPVRGGDTQYFGPGTRLTVL.

For this clonotype: The conserved phenylalanine or tryptophan normally closing the CDR3 is absent here, so this likely arose from a read error. No DNA is shown, since the ends of the CDR3 on it are uncertain; the CDR3 is the one TCRdb lists. J is TRBJ2-5 and V is TRBV12-3 or TRBV12-4; TRBD1, the table's D call, lacks a check against the DNA. Termini included, the CDR3 measures 12 amino acids. CDR3 region: CASSSGTPEFGL.

The chain recombines TRBV25-1 with TRBJ2-7, with D perhaps matching TRBD1 or TRBD2 (6 bases each). Trimming left V 1 base short and J 3 bases short, with 10 bases between. CDR3 length equals 14 residues. Germline values: CDR1 MGHDK, CDR2 SYGVNS. CDR3 protein: CASSESEGVYEQYF. The CDR3 DNA follows: TGTGCCAGCAGTGAATCGGAGGGGGTCTACGAGCAGTACTTC.

This clonotype has just a few counts. The V gene is TRBV7-8, the J gene TRBJ1-1, with D tentatively TRBD1 (5 bases). The CDR3 is 15 amino acids. CDR1 is SGHVS and CDR2 is FQNEAQ in the germline V gene. Deletions cut 1 base from V and 4 bases from J, with 13 bases between. The CDR3 sequence is CASSLEVPGTTEAFF. The CDR3 nucleotides are TGTGCCAGCAGCTTAGAGGTCCCGGGGACCACTGAAGCTTTCTTT.

V and J are TRBV6-1 and TRBJ2-1; unclear D gene. Trimming removed 8 bases from V and 10 bases from J, with 12 bases in between. This CDR3 has 11 amino acids. Germline lookup yields CDR1 MNHNS and CDR2 SASEGT. The CDR3 region is CASGWVGEQFF. In nucleotides, the CDR3 is TGTGCCAGCGGGTGGGTGGGCGAGCAGTTCTTC.

In this sample, this clonotype turned up many times. The chain recombines TRBV3-1 with TRBJ2-7; D is tentatively TRBD1 or TRBD2 (5 bases each). Germline values: CDR1 LGHDT, CDR2 YNNKEL (reference sequence). Between the trimmed V and J ends, which lost 0 bases and 3 bases, there was a span of 21 bases. The CDR3 is 18 residues long. The DNA for the CDR3 is TGTGCCAGCAGCCAAGATCGCCCGAGGGCAGGGTGGTACTACGAGCAGTACTTC. Amino acid sequence: CASSQDRPRAGWYYEQYF.

This clonotype was detected ten times or more. The CDR3 bases are TGCAGCGCGGGGGCCCGGACAGGGGGCGAAAATGAGCAGTTCTTC. Translating it yields CSAGARTGGENEQFF. This sequence joins TRBV29-1 and TRBJ2-1, with 11 nucleotides matching TRBD1. V was pared by 7 bases and J by 7 bases, with 12 bases of the junction left unmatched. The germline V gene encodes CDR1 SQVTM and CDR2 ANQGSEA. The CDR3 is 15 residues long.

This sequence joins TRBV7-3 and TRBJ2-1; no reliable D call. The CDR3 has 12 residues. Trimming took off 5 bases at V and 9 bases at J, with 11 bases between the two ends. Per the germline V gene, CDR1 is SGHTA and CDR2 is FQGTGA. The CDR3 nucleotides read TGTGCCAGCAGCGACCTATCGGCTGAGCAGTTCTTC. This gives the protein CASSDLSAEQFF.

As for this clonotype: At one of its ends the junction is not consistent with the germline gene, which may arise from a read error. The chain recombines TRBV7-6 with TRBJ2-1; 7 positions agree with TRBD1. The CDR3 has 15 amino acids. Germline values: CDR1 SGHVS, CDR2 FNYEAQ. This CDR3 reads CASSFQGGSFNEQFF. The CDR3 DNA follows: TGTGCCAGCAGCTTTCAAGGGGGCTCCTTCAATGAGCAGTTCTTC.

The gene calls are TRBV12-3 or TRBV12-4 and TRBJ2-1; 7 nucleotides match TRBD2. The CDR3 is made up of 16 amino acids. Germline trimming cut 3 bases from V and 3 bases from J; bases unmatched to any gene: 8. The CDR3 protein is CASSLVTSRDYNEQFF. In DNA form, the CDR3 reads TGTGCCAGCAGTTTGGTGACTAGCAGGGACTACAATGAGCAGTTCTTC.

At least ten counts were recorded for this clonotype. The genes are TRBV6-5 and TRBJ2-1, with D perhaps matching TRBD2 (6 bases). The germline CDR1 and CDR2 sequences are MNHEY and SVGAGI. The V end lost 0 bases, the J end lost 8 bases, and 14 bases lay between the germline ends. The CDR3 is 15 residues long. Written as DNA, the CDR3 is TGTGCCAGCAGTTACTCGGTGCGGGGCAGGGATGAGCAGTTCTTC. The encoded protein is CASSYSVRGRDEQFF.

The chain combines TRBV6-5 with TRBJ2-7; TRBD2 aligns across 9 bases. Germline values: CDR1 MNHEY, CDR2 SVGAGI. CDR3 size: 15 residues. The V gene end was trimmed by 8 bases and the J gene end by 4 bases; junction bases not matched to a gene: 12. The CDR3 DNA is TGTGCCAGCGGGTCGGGGGCTAGCGGGACTTACGAGCAGTACTTC. Translated, it gives CASGSGASGTYEQYF.